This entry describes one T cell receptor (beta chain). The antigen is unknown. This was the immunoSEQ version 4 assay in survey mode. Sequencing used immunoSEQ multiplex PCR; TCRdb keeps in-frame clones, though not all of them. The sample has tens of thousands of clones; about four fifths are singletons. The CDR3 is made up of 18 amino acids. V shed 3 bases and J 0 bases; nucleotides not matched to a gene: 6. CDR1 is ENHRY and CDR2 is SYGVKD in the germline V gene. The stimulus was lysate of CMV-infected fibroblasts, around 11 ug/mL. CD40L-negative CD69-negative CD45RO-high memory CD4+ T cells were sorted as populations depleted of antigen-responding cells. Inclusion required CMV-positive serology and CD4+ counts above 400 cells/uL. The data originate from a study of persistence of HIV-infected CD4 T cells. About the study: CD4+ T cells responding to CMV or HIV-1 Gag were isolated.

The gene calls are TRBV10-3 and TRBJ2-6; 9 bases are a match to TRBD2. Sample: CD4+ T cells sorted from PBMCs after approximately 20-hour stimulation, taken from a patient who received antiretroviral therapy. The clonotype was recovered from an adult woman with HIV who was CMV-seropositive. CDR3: CAISDRLAGTSGANVLTF. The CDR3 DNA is TGTGCCATCAGTGATAGGCTAGCGGGAACCTCTGGGGCCAACGTCCTGACTTTC.